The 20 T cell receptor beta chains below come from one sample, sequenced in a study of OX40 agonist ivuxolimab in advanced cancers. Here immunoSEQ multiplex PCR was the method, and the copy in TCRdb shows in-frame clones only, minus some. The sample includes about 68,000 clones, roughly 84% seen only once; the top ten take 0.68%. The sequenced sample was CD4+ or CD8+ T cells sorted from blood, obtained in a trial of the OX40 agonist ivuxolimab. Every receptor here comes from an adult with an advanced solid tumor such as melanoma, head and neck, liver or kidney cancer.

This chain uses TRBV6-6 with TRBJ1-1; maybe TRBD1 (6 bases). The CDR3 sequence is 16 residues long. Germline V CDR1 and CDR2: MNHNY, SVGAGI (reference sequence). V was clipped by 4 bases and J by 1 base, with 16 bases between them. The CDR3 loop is CASSLSGAPSNTEAFF. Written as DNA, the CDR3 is TGTGCCAGCAGTTTATCGGGGGCTCCCTCGAACACTGAAGCTTTCTTT.

CDR3 coding DNA: TGTGCCAGCAGTGAAGCAAGGAGGGGCGAGGCTCAGCCCCAGCATTTT. Its protein product is CASSEARRGEAQPQHF. The chain couples TRBV2 to TRBJ1-5, with D tentatively TRBD1 (5 bases). The CDR3 is made up of 16 amino acids. CDR1 and CDR2 from the germline V gene are SNHLY and FYNNEI. V gave up 0 bases and J gave up 6 bases, with 15 bases separating them.

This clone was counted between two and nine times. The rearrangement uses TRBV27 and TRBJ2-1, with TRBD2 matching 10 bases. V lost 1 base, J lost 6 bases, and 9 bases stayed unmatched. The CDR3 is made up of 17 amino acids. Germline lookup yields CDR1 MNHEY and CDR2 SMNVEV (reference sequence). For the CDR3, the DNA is TGTGCCAGCAGTTTATTATTCTCAGCGGGGGGGTCCAATGAGCAGTTCTTC. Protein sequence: CASSLLFSAGGSNEQFF.

The chain's CDR3 is CASSTRGAGNLNEKLFF. The CDR3 DNA reads TGTGCCAGCAGCACGAGAGGGGCAGGGAATCTTAATGAAAAACTGTTTTTT. The chain joins TRBV11-2 to TRBJ1-4; perhaps TRBD1 as D (5 bases). V gave up 5 bases and J gave up 4 bases, with 20 bases separating them. Germline values: CDR1 SGHAT, CDR2 FQNNGV. CDR3 length equals 17 residues.

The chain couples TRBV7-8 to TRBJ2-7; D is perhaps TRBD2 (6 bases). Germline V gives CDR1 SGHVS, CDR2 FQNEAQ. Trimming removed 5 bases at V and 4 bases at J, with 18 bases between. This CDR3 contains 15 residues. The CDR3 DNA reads TGTGCCAGCAGCCTAGGACTACGCAAATTGTACGAGCAGTACTTC. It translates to CASSLGLRKLYEQYF.

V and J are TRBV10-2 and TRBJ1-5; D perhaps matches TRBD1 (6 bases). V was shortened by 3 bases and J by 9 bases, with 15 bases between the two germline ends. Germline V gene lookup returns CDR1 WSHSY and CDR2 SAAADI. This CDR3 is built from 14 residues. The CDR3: CASSDSGDGRPQHF. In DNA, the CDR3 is TGCGCCAGCAGTGATTCAGGGGACGGAAGGCCCCAGCATTTT.

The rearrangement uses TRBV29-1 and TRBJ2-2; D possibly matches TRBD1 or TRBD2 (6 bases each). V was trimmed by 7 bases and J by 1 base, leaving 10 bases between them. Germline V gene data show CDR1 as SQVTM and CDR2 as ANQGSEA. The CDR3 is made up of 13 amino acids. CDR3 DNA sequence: TGCAGCGGCAGGGGACTGAACACCGGGGAGCTGTTTTTT. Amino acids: CSGRGLNTGELFF.

This CDR3 is CASSVEIKNTEAFF. CDR3 nucleotides: TGTGCCAGCAGCGTAGAAATCAAAAACACTGAAGCTTTCTTT. J is TRBJ1-1 and V is TRBV9; D call uncertain. CDR1 and CDR2 (germline): SGDLS, YYNGEE. The CDR3 is 14 residues long. Trimming took 0 bases from V and 2 from J, leaving 8 bases between them.

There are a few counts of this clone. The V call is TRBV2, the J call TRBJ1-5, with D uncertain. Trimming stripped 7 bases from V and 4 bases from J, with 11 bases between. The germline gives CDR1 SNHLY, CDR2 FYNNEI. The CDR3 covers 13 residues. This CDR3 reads CASKRMGNQPQHF. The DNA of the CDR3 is TGTGCCAGCAAGCGGATGGGGAATCAGCCCCAGCATTTT. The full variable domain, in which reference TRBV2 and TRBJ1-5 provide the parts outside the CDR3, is EPEVTQTPSHQVTQMGQEVILRCVPISNHLYFYWYRQILGQKVEFLVSFYNNEISEKSEIFDDQFSVERPDGSNFTLKIRSTKLEDSAMYFCASKRMGNQPQHFGDGTRLSIL.

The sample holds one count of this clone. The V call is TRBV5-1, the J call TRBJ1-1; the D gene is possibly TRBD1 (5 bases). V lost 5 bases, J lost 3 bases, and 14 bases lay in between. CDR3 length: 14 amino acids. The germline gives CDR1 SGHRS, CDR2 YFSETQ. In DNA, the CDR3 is TGCGCCAGCAGGTCTGGGGGGTTGGACACTGAAGCTTTCTTT. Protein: CASRSGGLDTEAFF.

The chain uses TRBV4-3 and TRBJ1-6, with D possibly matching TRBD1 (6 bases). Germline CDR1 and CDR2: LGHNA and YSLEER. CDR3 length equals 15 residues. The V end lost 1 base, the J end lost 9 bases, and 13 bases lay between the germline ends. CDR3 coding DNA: TGCGCCAGCAGCCAAGGGTTCGGGGGGCTTTCACCCCTCCACTTT. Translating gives CASSQGFGGLSPLHF.

CDR3 sequence: CASSPGSGGGLSNQPQHF. CDR3 nucleotides: TGTGCCAGCTCACCTGGTTCAGGGGGCGGACTTAGCAATCAGCCCCAGCATTTT. This rearrangement joins TRBV18 to TRBJ1-5; 8 positions match TRBD1. CDR1 is KGHSH, CDR2 LQKENI, per germline. The CDR3 runs to 18 residues. J was trimmed by 0 bases and V by 3 bases; bases with no gene match: 10.

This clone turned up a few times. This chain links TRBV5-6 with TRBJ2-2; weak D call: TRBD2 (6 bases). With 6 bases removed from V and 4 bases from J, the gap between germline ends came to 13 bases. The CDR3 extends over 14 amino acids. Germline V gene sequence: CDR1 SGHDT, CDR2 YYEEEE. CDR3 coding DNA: TGTGCCAGCAAGTCGGGGGTCTTCACCGGGGAGCTGTTTTTT. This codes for CASKSGVFTGELFF.

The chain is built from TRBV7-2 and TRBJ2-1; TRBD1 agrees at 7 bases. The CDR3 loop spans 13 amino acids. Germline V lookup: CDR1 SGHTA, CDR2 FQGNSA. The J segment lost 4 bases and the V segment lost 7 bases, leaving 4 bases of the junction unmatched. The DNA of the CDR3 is TGTGCCAGCAAACAGGGGACATACAATGAGCAGTTCTTC. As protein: CASKQGTYNEQFF.

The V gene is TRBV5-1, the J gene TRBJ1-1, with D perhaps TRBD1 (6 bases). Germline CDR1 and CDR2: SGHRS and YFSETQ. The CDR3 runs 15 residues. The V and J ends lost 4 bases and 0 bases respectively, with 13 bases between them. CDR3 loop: CASSPTGPLNTEAFF. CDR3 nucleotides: TGCGCCAGCAGCCCTACAGGGCCGCTGAACACTGAAGCTTTCTTT.

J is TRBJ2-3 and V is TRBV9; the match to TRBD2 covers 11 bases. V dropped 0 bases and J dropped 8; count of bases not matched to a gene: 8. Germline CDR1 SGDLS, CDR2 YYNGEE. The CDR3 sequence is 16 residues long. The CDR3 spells CASSVGGTSGASTQYF. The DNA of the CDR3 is TGTGCCAGCAGCGTAGGGGGGACTAGCGGTGCGAGTACGCAGTATTTT.

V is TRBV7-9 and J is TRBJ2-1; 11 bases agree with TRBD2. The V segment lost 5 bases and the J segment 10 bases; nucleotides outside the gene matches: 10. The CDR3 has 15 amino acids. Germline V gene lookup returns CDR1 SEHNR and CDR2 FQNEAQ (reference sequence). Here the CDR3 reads CASSQLAGDVREQFF. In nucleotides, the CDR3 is TGTGCCAGCAGCCAACTAGCGGGGGACGTCCGGGAGCAGTTCTTC.

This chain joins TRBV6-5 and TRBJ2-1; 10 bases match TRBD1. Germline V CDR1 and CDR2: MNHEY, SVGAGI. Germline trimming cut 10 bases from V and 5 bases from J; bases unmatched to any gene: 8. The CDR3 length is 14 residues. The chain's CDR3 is CATTPGQGNNEQFF. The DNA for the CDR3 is TGTGCCACCACACCGGGACAGGGGAACAATGAGCAGTTCTTC.

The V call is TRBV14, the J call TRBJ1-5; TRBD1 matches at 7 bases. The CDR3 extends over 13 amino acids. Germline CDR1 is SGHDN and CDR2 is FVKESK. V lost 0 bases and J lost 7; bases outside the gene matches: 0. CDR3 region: CASSQETGQPQHF. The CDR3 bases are TGTGCCAGCAGCCAAGAGACAGGGCAGCCCCAGCATTTT. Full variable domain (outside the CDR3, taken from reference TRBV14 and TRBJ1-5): EAGVTQFPSHSVIEKGQTVTLRCDPISGHDNLYWYRRVMGKEIKFLLHFVKESKQDESGMPNNRFLAERTGGTYSTLKVQPAELEDSGVYFCASSQETGQPQHFGDGTRLSIL.

In DNA, the CDR3 is TGTGCCAGCAGCTTGCGGAATTATCAGCCCCAGCATTTT. Its protein product is CASSLRNYQPQHF. The chain links TRBV5-5 to TRBJ1-5; D remains unclear. Germline V lookup: CDR1 SGHKS, CDR2 YYEKEE (reference sequence). Trimming shortened V by 1 base and J by 5 bases, and 7 bases separated the two germline ends. CDR3 length: 13 amino acids.